The source of this TCR beta chain is a study of technical replicates of blood from several donors. Germline V gives CDR1 MGHRA, CDR2 YSYEKL. This CDR3 is built from 15 residues. Germline trimming cut 0 bases from V and 4 bases from J; bases unmatched to any gene: 4. Repertoires were generated with immunoSEQ multiplex PCR, while TCRdb's copy carries only in-frame clones and drops some. The table shows under 95,000 clones, with less than 95% occurring only once. The TCR sequence derives from a human donor in good health. The chain is built from TRBV4-1 and TRBJ1-1, with 8 bases lining up with TRBD1. What was sequenced was T cells isolated from PBMCs. CDR3 sequence: CASSQETGGSTEAFF. The CDR3 DNA follows: TGCGCCAGCAGCCAAGAAACAGGGGGTTCCACTGAAGCTTTCTTT.